These 28 T cell receptor beta chains originate from one sample sequenced in a study of T-cell reconstitution after alpha-beta-depleted transplantation in children. Unique molecular identifiers were built into the TCRbeta library. TCRdb used MiXCR to reprocess the PCR reads, holding one entry per CDR3 protein. Counted here are more than 200,000 distinct CDR3 sequences, approximately 17% occurring once; the ten biggest clones make up 40% to 50%. This sample comprised PBMCs, mostly from graft donor cells, obtained 360 days after TCRalphabeta/CD19-depleted stem cell transplant. These receptors came from a male patient aged 2 to 10 who had a stem cell transplant for acute lymphoblastic leukemia, so the T cells may come from the graft donor.

The V and J genes are TRBV3-1 and TRBJ2-1; 7 bases are shared with TRBD1. Germline lookup yields CDR1 LGHDT and CDR2 YNNKEL (reference sequence). Trimming took 7 bases from V and 9 from J; bases not matched to a gene: 15. The CDR3 has 15 amino acids. The CDR3 DNA sequence: TGTGCCAGCACCCTTCACGGACAGGACGACGGTGAGCAGTTCTTC. It yields the protein CASTLHGQDDGEQFF.

The chain joins TRBV28 to TRBJ1-1; D is perhaps TRBD1 (5 bases). The CDR3 consists of 14 residues. The V and J ends lost 3 bases and 5 bases respectively, with 13 bases between them. Germline CDR1 reads MDHEN; CDR2 reads SYDVKM. The CDR3 loop is CASSLGDRRTEAFF. DNA of the CDR3: TGTGCCAGCAGTTTGGGGGATCGACGAACTGAAGCTTTCTTT.

Here the CDR3 DNA reads TGTGCCAGCAGTACGAGTTTTGGCCTAGCGAGCACAGATACGCAGTATTTT. Protein product: CASSTSFGLASTDTQYF. The chain recombines TRBV12-3 or TRBV12-4 with TRBJ2-3, with a possible D match to TRBD2 (6 bases). The V gene lost 5 bases and the J gene lost 0 bases, with 18 bases spanning the gap. The CDR3 sequence is 17 residues long.

This clonotype was counted a few times. This rearrangement joins TRBV5-1 to TRBJ2-3; possibly TRBD1 or TRBD2 for D (5 bases each). Trimming shortened V by 2 bases and J by 2 bases, and 9 bases separated the two germline ends. The germline V gene encodes CDR1 SGHRS and CDR2 YFSETQ. The CDR3 is 14 amino acids. CDR3: CASSFEGHTDTQYF. The CDR3 DNA reads TGCGCCAGCAGCTTCGAGGGGCACACAGATACGCAGTATTTT.

The chain combines TRBV20-1 with TRBJ2-4; D is ambiguous. The CDR3 runs to 13 residues. The V gene's germline CDR1 is DFQATT and CDR2 SNEGSKA (reference sequence). The V end was cut by 3 bases, the J end by 1 base, with 7 bases between. In nucleotides, the CDR3 is TGCAGTGCTAGTCTTGGGGCCAAAAACATTCAGTACTTC. Encoded protein: CSASLGAKNIQYF.

Ten or more counts support this clonotype. The CDR3 reads CASSYSGTGNSPLHF. The CDR3 nucleotides read TGTGCCAGCAGTTACTCGGGGACAGGGAATTCACCCCTCCACTTT. The rearrangement links TRBV6-5 to TRBJ1-6; 9 positions match TRBD1. This CDR3 spans 15 amino acids. The junction had 1 base not matched to a gene; V was cut back by 0 bases and J by 7 bases. The germline CDR1 and CDR2 sequences are MNHEY and SVGAGI.

The CDR3 sequence is CASSHREGVGTNEKLFF. CDR3 coding DNA: TGTGCCAGCAGTCACCGCGAAGGGGTTGGGACTAATGAAAAACTGTTTTTT. This chain uses TRBV12-3 or TRBV12-4 with TRBJ1-4; a weak D match, TRBD1 (5 bases). The CDR3 extends over 17 amino acids. The V end was cut by 5 bases, the J end by 2 bases, with 18 bases between.

This clonotype was observed many times. This rearrangement joins TRBV5-6 to TRBJ2-1, with D perhaps assigned TRBD1 or TRBD2 (5 bases each). Trimming left V 2 bases short and J 7 bases short, with 16 bases between. Germline V gives CDR1 SGHDT, CDR2 YYEEEE. This CDR3 region has 15 residues. CDR3 DNA sequence: TGTGCCAGCAGCTTCATGCCCAGGGACGGGAATGAGCAGTTCTTC. Translating it yields CASSFMPRDGNEQFF.

The chain couples TRBV7-6 to TRBJ2-3, with TRBD2 identical over 14 bases. Germline assignment: CDR1 SGHVS and CDR2 FNYEAQ. CDR3 length equals 18 residues. Trimming at V came to 4 bases and at J to 3 bases, leaving 9 bases not matched to a gene. The CDR3 protein is CASSSSTSGGAGTDTQYF. Here the CDR3 DNA reads TGTGCCAGCAGCTCATCGACTAGCGGGGGGGCCGGGACAGATACGCAGTATTTT.

Only a few counts were recorded for this clonotype. The rearrangement uses TRBV20-1 and TRBJ2-5; 11 bases line up with TRBD2. Losses at the gene ends were 8 bases for V and 6 bases for J; bases not matched to a gene: 8. Looked up from germline, CDR1 is DFQATT and CDR2 is SNEGSKA (reference sequence). This CDR3 has 13 amino acids. The CDR3 is CSYSGGARQTQYF. CDR3 sequence (DNA): TGCAGTTATAGCGGGGGGGCCCGCCAGACCCAGTACTTC.

The chain joins TRBV27 to TRBJ1-4, with 8 nucleotides matching TRBD1. V lost 5 bases, J lost 1 base, and 15 bases stayed unmatched. The CDR3 runs 19 residues. Germline V gene data show CDR1 as MNHEY and CDR2 as SMNVEV (reference sequence). In DNA, the CDR3 is TGTGCCAGCAGTGGTTACACAGGGGGTATTCTTGGAACTAATGAAAAACTGTTTTTT. Amino acid sequence: CASSGYTGGILGTNEKLFF.

J is TRBJ1-2 and V is TRBV29-1; 7 bases match TRBD1. V shed 1 base and J 0 bases; nucleotides not matched to a gene: 5. Germline CDR1 reads SQVTM; CDR2 reads ANQGSEA. The CDR3 extends over 15 amino acids. CDR3 in DNA: TGCAGCGTTGAAGGGAGACAGGGTACTAACTATGGCTACACCTTC. This gives the protein CSVEGRQGTNYGYTF.

The chain carries TRBV6-2 or TRBV6-3 and TRBJ1-1; D ambiguous. Germline lookup yields CDR1 MNHEY and CDR2 SVGEGT. CDR3 length equals 12 residues. Trimming took off 6 bases at V and 5 bases at J, with 10 bases between the two ends. The CDR3 loop is CASRWLLTEAFF. CDR3 DNA sequence: TGTGCCAGCAGATGGTTATTGACTGAAGCTTTCTTT.

This rearrangement joins TRBV9 to TRBJ2-5; TRBD2 might be the D (5 bases). This CDR3 comprises 14 residues. Between the trimmed V and J ends, which lost 0 bases and 2 bases, there was a span of 8 bases. The V gene's germline CDR1 is SGDLS and CDR2 YYNGEE. In nucleotides, the CDR3 is TGTGCCAGCAGCGTAGAAGACTATCAAGAGACCCAGTACTTC. Encoded protein: CASSVEDYQETQYF.

The CDR3 coding sequence is TGCAGCGTTGAGACAGGGGGCTCGGCTTCTGGGGCCAACGTCCTGACTTTC. This translates into CSVETGGSASGANVLTF. The V call is TRBV29-1, the J call TRBJ2-6, with TRBD1 identical over 10 bases. The trim removed 3 bases at V and 1 base at J, leaving 6 bases unmatched. The CDR3 has 17 amino acids. Germline loops: CDR1 SQVTM, CDR2 ANQGSEA. Full variable domain (outside the CDR3, taken from reference TRBV29-1 and TRBJ2-6): SAVISQKPSRDICQRGTSLTIQCQVDSQVTMMFWYRQQPGQSLTLIATANQGSEATYESGFVIDKFPISRPNLTFSTLTVSNMSPEDSSIYLCSVETGGSASGANVLTFGAGSRLTVL.

Here the CDR3 reads CSASPGSGLSYNEQFF. CDR3 DNA sequence: TGCAGTGCTAGCCCGGGTAGCGGATTGTCCTACAATGAGCAGTTCTTC. This chain joins TRBV20-1 and TRBJ2-1; maybe TRBD2 (6 bases). The CDR3 has 16 amino acids. The V end lost 3 bases, the J end lost 1 base, and 16 bases lay between the germline ends. Germline values: CDR1 DFQATT, CDR2 SNEGSKA (reference sequence).

This clonotype has only a few counts. The rearrangement uses TRBV10-3 and TRBJ2-1; TRBD2 agrees at 7 bases. J lost 7 bases, V lost 6 bases, and 6 bases had no gene match. The CDR3 consists of 13 residues. Per germline, CDR1 ENHRY and CDR2 SYGVKD. The CDR3 DNA is TGTGCCATCAGGTTGACTAGCCGTAATGAGCAGTTCTTC. Encoded protein: CAIRLTSRNEQFF.

V gene TRBV12-3 or TRBV12-4 combines with J gene TRBJ2-3; TRBD1 agrees at 10 bases. Germline trimming cut 11 bases from V and 0 bases from J; bases unmatched to any gene: 17. The CDR3 runs 18 residues. Here the CDR3 reads CALSLWDRGVLSTDTQYF. DNA for the CDR3: TGTGCCCTCAGCCTTTGGGACAGGGGCGTCCTTAGCACAGATACGCAGTATTTT.

This chain uses TRBV29-1 with TRBJ1-1; tentatively, D is TRBD1 (5 bases). Germline CDR1 and CDR2: SQVTM and ANQGSEA. V shed 1 base and J shed 8 bases, with 14 bases lying between them. The CDR3 runs 13 residues. CDR3 DNA: TGCAGCGTTGAAGGCAGGGTGGTCCTCGAAGCTTTCTTT. Amino acids: CSVEGRVVLEAFF.

The CDR3 sequence is CASSPRPGRSNGEQFF. CDR3 nucleotides: TGTGCCAGCAGTCCACGACCGGGACGGTCAAATGGGGAGCAGTTCTTC. V gene TRBV6-1 combines with J gene TRBJ2-1; D possibly uses TRBD1 or TRBD2 (5 bases each). Trimming pared 5 bases from V and 10 bases from J, leaving 24 bases between. CDR1 and CDR2 from the germline V gene are MNHNS and SASEGT. The CDR3 consists of 16 residues.

This clonotype was observed a handful of times. The chain employs TRBV5-1 and TRBJ2-7, with 7 bases aligning to TRBD2. With V trimmed by 4 bases and J by 6 bases, 10 bases remained unmatched. Germline values: CDR1 SGHRS, CDR2 YFSETQ. The CDR3 totals 14 residues. Written as DNA, the CDR3 is TGCGCCAGCAGCACAAGCGGGGAGGGCCGCGAGCAGTACTTC. Residues: CASSTSGEGREQYF.

This chain connects TRBV11-2 to TRBJ2-2, with D possibly matching TRBD1 (6 bases). Trimming shortened V by 1 base and J by 6 bases, and 9 bases separated the two germline ends. The length of the CDR3 is 14 residues. Germline CDR1 is SGHAT and CDR2 is FQNNGV. The CDR3 spells CASSLGRGSGELFF. The CDR3 DNA reads as TGTGCCAGCAGCTTAGGCAGGGGATCCGGGGAGCTGTTTTTT.

The rearrangement joins TRBV5-6 to TRBJ1-5; maybe TRBD1 (6 bases). Trimming left V 3 bases short and J 0 bases short, with 25 bases between. Germline assignment: CDR1 SGHDT and CDR2 YYEEEE. The CDR3 sequence is 20 residues long. The CDR3 loop reads CASSYYRTVQEVYSNQPQHF. The CDR3 nucleotides are TGTGCCAGCAGCTATTACCGGACAGTTCAAGAAGTGTATAGCAATCAGCCCCAGCATTTT.

This clonotype was observed a single time. The chain is built from TRBV5-1 and TRBJ2-5; tentative D call: TRBD1 (6 bases). V was cut by 1 base and J by 0 bases, with 19 bases left in between. CDR3 length equals 18 residues. The V gene's germline CDR1 is SGHRS and CDR2 YFSETQ. CDR3 in amino acids: CASSLQPPGDPYQETQYF. The CDR3 DNA follows: TGCGCCAGCAGCTTGCAGCCACCAGGGGACCCGTACCAAGAGACCCAGTACTTC.

V and J are TRBV7-2 and TRBJ2-1; the match to TRBD2 covers 12 bases. CDR1 and CDR2 (germline): SGHTA, FQGNSA. This CDR3 region has 15 residues. V gave up 2 bases and J gave up 9 bases; unmatched junction bases: 5. CDR3 sequence: CASSLPSGRASEQFF. The CDR3 nucleotides are TGTGCCAGCAGCTTACCTAGCGGGAGGGCCTCTGAGCAGTTCTTC.

The chain links TRBV12-3 or TRBV12-4 to TRBJ2-3; D may be TRBD1 (6 bases). V lost 3 bases, J lost 6 bases, and 10 bases lay in between. CDR3 length: 13 amino acids. The CDR3 DNA sequence: TGTGCCAGCAGTTTGGCCGGACAGGATACGCAGTATTTT. Translation gives CASSLAGQDTQYF.

V gene TRBV11-2 combines with J gene TRBJ2-3; D is perhaps TRBD2 (6 bases). Germline CDR1 reads SGHAT; CDR2 reads FQNNGV. V lost 1 base to trimming and J lost 2 bases, with 19 bases between them. The CDR3 is 18 residues long. The CDR3 nucleotides read TGTGCCAGCAGCTTAGGAGGGGTAGCGGCGGCGTACACAGATACGCAGTATTTT. Translating it yields CASSLGGVAAAYTDTQYF.

A few counts support this clonotype. The chain recombines TRBV7-2 with TRBJ2-1; no reliable D call. This CDR3 spans 12 amino acids. V gave up 2 bases and J gave up 6 bases, with 5 bases separating them. Per germline, CDR1 SGHTA and CDR2 FQGNSA. The CDR3 loop reads CASSLPGNEQFF. The CDR3 DNA reads as TGTGCCAGCAGCTTACCGGGCAATGAGCAGTTCTTC.